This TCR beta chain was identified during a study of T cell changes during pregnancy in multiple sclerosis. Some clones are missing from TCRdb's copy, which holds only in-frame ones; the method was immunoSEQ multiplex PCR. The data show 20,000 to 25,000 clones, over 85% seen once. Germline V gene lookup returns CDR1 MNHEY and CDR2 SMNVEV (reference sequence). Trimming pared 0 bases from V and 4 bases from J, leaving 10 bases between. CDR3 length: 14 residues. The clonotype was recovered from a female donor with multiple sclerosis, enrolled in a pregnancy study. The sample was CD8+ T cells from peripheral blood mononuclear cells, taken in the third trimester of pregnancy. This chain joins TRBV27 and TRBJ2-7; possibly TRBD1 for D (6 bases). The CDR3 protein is CASSLSVRGYEQYF. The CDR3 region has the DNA TGTGCCAGCAGTTTATCGGTCAGGGGTTACGAGCAGTACTTC.